This T cell receptor beta chain was observed in a study of early T cells in non-severe SARS-CoV-2 infection. This clonotype was counted ten times or more. Individual cDNA molecules were tagged with unique molecular identifiers, the study reported. MiXCR, run by TCRdb on the 5' RACE reads, gives a single entry per CDR3 protein. Of about 63,000 distinct CDR3 sequences in the sample, about an eighth were seen once. Trimming removed 7 bases from V and 4 bases from J, with 13 bases in between. The V gene's germline CDR1 is SQVTM and CDR2 ANQGSEA. This CDR3 has 12 amino acids. V is TRBV29-1 and J is TRBJ2-5, with D perhaps matching TRBD1 or TRBD2 (5 bases each). The TCR originated in an adult who was a healthcare worker with PCR-confirmed SARS-CoV-2 infection or an uninfected control (not recorded which). Sample: whole blood. CDR3 protein: CSATWGTETQYF. In DNA form, the CDR3 reads TGCAGCGCCACGTGGGGGACAGAGACCCAGTACTTC.